This TCR beta chain emerged from a study of blood T cell repertoires in COVID-19. For the study at large: Samples taken during acute and convalescent COVID-19 were collected in the United States, Italy and Spain.

The CDR3 has 15 amino acids. Germline V gives CDR1 SGDLS, CDR2 YYNGEE. V shed 5 bases, J shed 2 bases, and the junction held 9 bases outside the gene matches. This table comes from immunoSEQ multiplex PCR, and its TCRdb copy is limited to in-frame clones, with some not included. Found here are 200,000 to 250,000 clones, more than 75% of them singletons; the top ten hold approximately 5.6%. Recruited during active infection, patients (from Seattle) were subsequently followed longitudinally. The chain carries TRBV9 and TRBJ2-7; 8 bases are shared with TRBD1. Specimen: peripheral blood. The receptor's source is a woman aged 70-85 years with COVID-19, enrolled during active disease. CDR3 residues: CASSAGQGRTYEQYF. The CDR3 DNA sequence: TGTGCCAGCAGTGCCGGACAGGGACGCACCTACGAGCAGTACTTC.